This entry lists 27 T cell receptor beta chains sequenced from one sample in a study of T cell changes during pregnancy in multiple sclerosis. Sequenced by immunoSEQ multiplex PCR; TCRdb stores in-frame clones only, minus some. The sample yields roughly 15,000 clones, less than 90% seen once. The sequencing here drew on CD8+ T cells from peripheral blood mononuclear cells, taken in the third trimester of pregnancy. The receptors here all came from a female donor in good health, enrolled as a control in a pregnancy study.

This clone was picked up a small number of times. The rearrangement uses TRBV2 and TRBJ1-6; 7 bases are shared with TRBD1. The V gene's germline CDR1 is SNHLY and CDR2 FYNNEI. With V trimmed by 4 bases and J by 8 bases, 8 bases remained unmatched. This CDR3 region has 15 residues. This CDR3 is CASSGSTGADSPLHF. For the CDR3, the DNA is TGTGCCAGCAGTGGGTCAACAGGGGCCGATTCACCCCTCCACTTT.

This clone was recorded at least ten times. Within the sample, other DNA sequences also encode this same CDR3. The chain uses TRBV5-6 and TRBJ1-4; 12 nucleotides match TRBD1. CDR3 size: 16 residues. The germline CDR1 and CDR2 sequences are SGHDT and YYEEEE. The V and J ends lost 4 bases and 5 bases, in that order; junction bases with no gene match: 6. The CDR3 nucleotides are TGTGCCAGCAGCACCGGGACAGGGGGCCCAAATGAAAAACTGTTTTTT. Translated: CASSTGTGGPNEKLFF.

This clone was counted a few times. This chain links TRBV4-2 with TRBJ1-5; TRBD1 matches 7 bases. The V gene's germline CDR1 is LGHNA and CDR2 YNFKEQ. The CDR3 is made up of 17 amino acids. With 0 bases clipped from V and 3 bases from J, the junction kept 8 bases outside the gene matches. The CDR3 DNA reads as TGTGCCAGCAGCCAAGATCTGGTGGGACAGAACAATCAGCCCCAGCATTTT. Protein sequence: CASSQDLVGQNNQPQHF.

The chain has TRBV7-9 and TRBJ1-2, with TRBD1 as a possible D gene (6 bases). CDR3 size: 13 residues. The V gene lost 1 base and the J gene lost 6 bases, with 9 bases spanning the gap. Germline values: CDR1 SEHNR, CDR2 FQNEAQ (reference sequence). This CDR3 reads CASSLGTVNGYTF. The CDR3 region has the DNA TGTGCCAGCAGCTTAGGGACAGTAAATGGCTACACCTTC.

J is TRBJ2-2 and V is TRBV5-6; 9 bases agree with TRBD1. CDR3 length equals 14 residues. Germline CDR1 SGHDT, CDR2 YYEEEE. The junction had 9 bases not matched to a gene; V was cut back by 3 bases and J by 12 bases. The CDR3 nucleotides read TGTGCCAGCAGCTCGGGGACAGGGTTTGGCAAGCTGTTTTTT. This encodes CASSSGTGFGKLFF.

The rearrangement links TRBV13 to TRBJ2-7; TRBD2 is a possible D gene (6 bases). Looked up from germline, CDR1 is PRHDT and CDR2 is FYEKMQ (reference sequence). Trimming cost V 5 bases and J 4 bases, with 18 bases left between them. The CDR3 loop spans 15 amino acids. CDR3 amino acids: CASSHTAGSRYEQYF. In DNA, the CDR3 is TGTGCCAGCAGCCATACAGCCGGGAGTAGGTACGAGCAGTACTTC.

This chain links TRBV5-6 with TRBJ2-7; no clear D. The V end was cut by 2 bases, the J end by 6 bases, with 18 bases between. The CDR3 sequence is 15 residues long. CDR1 is SGHDT and CDR2 is YYEEEE in the germline V gene. In DNA, the CDR3 is TGTGCCAGCAGCTTCACGACAACCTTACACTTCGAGCAGTACTTC. Translating gives CASSFTTTLHFEQYF.

This clone was found a few times. The chain joins TRBV5-4 to TRBJ2-5; 10 nucleotides match TRBD1. With V trimmed by 3 bases and J by 4 bases, 9 bases remained unmatched. CDR1 is SGHNT, CDR2 YYREEE, per germline (reference sequence). The CDR3 is made up of 16 amino acids. CDR3 coding DNA: TGTGCCAGCAGCTCCCGGGACAGGGGAGGGGCAGAGACCCAGTACTTC. As protein: CASSSRDRGGAETQYF.

The chain recombines TRBV29-1 with TRBJ1-2; D gene unclear. CDR1 SQVTM and CDR2 ANQGSEA come from the germline V gene. The V end was cut by 0 bases, the J end by 6 bases, with 8 bases between. The CDR3 has 12 residues. The CDR3 nucleotides read TGCAGCGTTGAAGATGTCGGGGATGGCTACACCTTC. It codes for CSVEDVGDGYTF.

This chain connects TRBV13 to TRBJ1-6, with D hard to call. The germline CDR1 and CDR2 sequences are PRHDT and FYEKMQ (reference sequence). This CDR3 comprises 17 residues. The V end was cut by 5 bases, the J end by 0 bases, with 14 bases between. The CDR3 bases are TGTGCCAGCAGCGGAGGACGGCAGAGCTCCTATAATTCACCCCTCCACTTT. Its translation: CASSGGRQSSYNSPLHF.

This clone has only one observation. This chain uses TRBV15 with TRBJ1-3, with TRBD1 matching over 11 bases. Germline CDR1 reads LNHNV; CDR2 reads YYDKDF (reference sequence). The CDR3 contains 18 residues. V lost 0 bases and J lost 0; bases outside the gene matches: 4. CDR3 amino acids: CATSRDRGTGGSGNTIYF. The CDR3 nucleotides are TGTGCCACCAGCAGAGATCGGGGGACAGGGGGCTCTGGAAACACCATATATTTT.

The J gene is TRBJ2-5, the V gene TRBV2; the match to TRBD2 covers 11 bases. This CDR3 contains 16 residues. From germline, CDR1 is SNHLY and CDR2 FYNNEI. V trimming: 8 bases; J trimming: 2 bases; junction bases outside the gene matches: 10. The CDR3 reads CASGGLAEMGQETQYF. The CDR3 nucleotides read TGTGCCAGCGGGGGACTAGCGGAGATGGGGCAAGAGACCCAGTACTTC.

The chain's CDR3 is CASSLGLAGVDTQYF. In DNA, the CDR3 is TGTGCCAGCAGCTTAGGTTTAGCGGGAGTGGATACGCAGTATTTT. The V and J genes are TRBV13 and TRBJ2-3; TRBD2 matches at 9 bases. V lost 0 bases and J lost 6; bases outside the gene matches: 4. CDR3 length: 15 residues. The V gene's germline CDR1 is PRHDT and CDR2 FYEKMQ (reference sequence).

The chain joins TRBV2 to TRBJ2-7, with 8 positions matching TRBD2. V trimming: 3 bases; J trimming: 3 bases; junction bases outside the gene matches: 7. There are 15 residues in the CDR3. Per germline, CDR1 SNHLY and CDR2 FYNNEI. The CDR3 coding sequence is TGTGCCAGCAGTGATTTTATAGCGGGATACTACGAGCAGTACTTC. Residues: CASSDFIAGYYEQYF.

The J gene is TRBJ1-1, the V gene TRBV5-6, with 7 bases that match TRBD1. The germline V gene encodes CDR1 SGHDT and CDR2 YYEEEE. The CDR3 runs 16 residues. V gave up 4 bases and J gave up 0 bases; unmatched junction bases: 9. The CDR3 reads CASSGGTVTMNTEAFF. CDR3 nucleotides: TGTGCCAGCAGCGGGGGGACAGTGACTATGAACACTGAAGCTTTCTTT. The whole variable domain, filled in from reference TRBV5-6 and TRBJ1-1, reads DAGVTQSPTHLIKTRGQQVTLRCSPKSGHDTVSWYQQALGQGPQFIFQYYEEEERQRGNFPDRFSGHQFPNYSSELNVNALLLGDSALYLCASSGGTVTMNTEAFFGQGTRLTVV.

The chain couples TRBV15 to TRBJ2-7; TRBD1 matches 9 bases. Germline CDR1 LNHNV, CDR2 YYDKDF (reference sequence). V dropped 5 bases and J dropped 1; count of bases not matched to a gene: 6. The CDR3 loop spans 15 amino acids. CDR3 protein: CATSPIGTGSYEQYF. CDR3 in DNA: TGTGCCACCAGCCCTATCGGGACAGGGTCCTACGAGCAGTACTTC.

This clone occurred a few times. The chain links TRBV12-5 to TRBJ1-6; D is ambiguous. CDR3 length equals 15 residues. V lost 0 bases and J 9 bases, leaving 12 bases between the germline ends. The germline CDR1 and CDR2 sequences are LGHNT and FRNRAP. The CDR3 bases are TGTGCTAGTGGTTTGGTGGACTATCTTAGTTCACCCCTCCACTTT. Protein product: CASGLVDYLSSPLHF.

This clone appeared a few times. This sequence joins TRBV12-5 and TRBJ1-3, with D possibly matching TRBD1 (6 bases). The V and J ends lost 0 bases and 8 bases respectively, with 14 bases between them. Germline V gene sequence: CDR1 LGHNT, CDR2 FRNRAP. The CDR3 contains 15 residues. The CDR3 DNA is TGTGCTAGTGGTTTGGTATCAGGGGAGGGAGACACCATATATTTT. This translates into CASGLVSGEGDTIYF.

The V call is TRBV4-2, the J call TRBJ2-2, with 13 nucleotides matching TRBD2. Germline trimming cut 4 bases from V and 4 bases from J; bases unmatched to any gene: 12. Per the germline V gene, CDR1 is LGHNA and CDR2 is YNFKEQ. CDR3 length: 19 amino acids. The CDR3 sequence is CASSRYGLAGDSSTGELFF. The CDR3 region has the DNA TGTGCCAGCAGCCGTTATGGACTAGCGGGAGATTCAAGCACCGGGGAGCTGTTTTTT.

The chain has TRBV6-5 and TRBJ1-5, with D unresolved. Germline CDR1 reads MNHEY; CDR2 reads SVGAGI. Trimming cost V 6 bases and J 2 bases, with 11 bases left between them. The length of the CDR3 is 14 residues. The CDR3 loop is CASSPAEGNQPQHF. The CDR3 nucleotides are TGTGCCAGCAGCCCCGCAGAGGGCAATCAGCCCCAGCATTTT.

The chain uses TRBV10-1 and TRBJ1-1; D perhaps matches TRBD1 (6 bases). V was clipped by 0 bases and J by 5 bases, with 16 bases between them. Per germline, CDR1 WNHNN and CDR2 SYGVQD (reference sequence). CDR3 length equals 16 residues. The CDR3 coding sequence is TGCGCCAGCAGTGAGTCCCCTGGGACACCCGGGACTGAAGCTTTCTTT. This translates into CASSESPGTPGTEAFF.

V and J are TRBV29-1 and TRBJ2-7; maybe TRBD2 (5 bases). CDR3 size: 11 residues. Trimming took 6 bases from V and 3 from J, leaving 9 bases between them. Germline CDR1 and CDR2: SQVTM and ANQGSEA. The CDR3 is CSVREGYEQYF. In DNA, the CDR3 is TGCAGCGTACGAGAGGGCTACGAGCAGTACTTC.

The V and J genes are TRBV19 and TRBJ1-1, with a weak D call TRBD1 (5 bases). The CDR3 is made up of 15 amino acids. The germline gives CDR1 LNHDA, CDR2 SQIVND (reference sequence). V dropped 4 bases and J dropped 4 bases, with 16 bases sitting between them. In nucleotides, the CDR3 is TGTGCCAGTAGTACCAACCCCGGGGGGGTCACTGAAGCTTTCTTT. Its protein is CASSTNPGGVTEAFF. Full variable domain (rest looked up from reference TRBV19 and TRBJ1-1): DGGITQSPKYLFRKEGQNVTLSCEQNLNHDAMYWYRQDPGQGLRLIYYSQIVNDFQKGDIAEGYSVSREKKESFPLTVTSAQKNPTAFYLCASSTNPGGVTEAFFGQGTRLTVV.

The table lists this clone with a few counts. The chain joins TRBV27 to TRBJ1-6; D may be TRBD1 (6 bases). The germline V gene encodes CDR1 MNHEY and CDR2 SMNVEV (reference sequence). With 5 bases removed from V and 7 bases from J, the gap between germline ends came to 15 bases. The CDR3 has 15 amino acids. CDR3 residues: CASSLQGSANSPLHF. CDR3 DNA: TGTGCCAGCAGTCTACAGGGTTCCGCCAATTCACCCCTCCACTTT.

The chain is built from TRBV7-8 and TRBJ1-1; tentatively, D is TRBD1 (5 bases). This CDR3 is built from 14 residues. Germline CDR1 is SGHVS and CDR2 is FQNEAQ. The ends were cut back, 4 bases at V and 1 base at J, with 10 bases in the middle. The CDR3 loop is CASSYSTENTEAFF. In nucleotides, the CDR3 is TGTGCCAGCAGCTATTCGACAGAGAACACTGAAGCTTTCTTT.

This clone was seen only a few times. The chain carries TRBV27 and TRBJ1-1; TRBD1 matches at 8 bases. CDR3 length equals 13 residues. Germline V CDR1 and CDR2: MNHEY, SMNVEV (reference sequence). The V gene end was trimmed by 10 bases and the J gene end by 6 bases; junction bases not matched to a gene: 10. In DNA, the CDR3 is TGTGCCACCCAGGACAGGGCACGGTCTGAAGCTTTCTTT. It codes for CATQDRARSEAFF.

The rearrangement links TRBV10-3 to TRBJ2-5; tentatively, D is TRBD1 (6 bases). CDR3 length: 14 amino acids. Per the germline V gene, CDR1 is ENHRY and CDR2 is SYGVKD. Between the trimmed V and J ends, which lost 2 bases and 2 bases, there was a span of 9 bases. DNA for the CDR3: TGTGCCATCAGTGAGACGACAGGTCAAGAGACCCAGTACTTC. This gives the protein CAISETTGQETQYF.